This record concerns one T cell receptor (beta chain) sequence. This sample is drawn from a study of blood T cell repertoires in COVID-19. Study-level background: Spain, Italy and the United States supplied samples that represented acute and convalescent COVID-19.

The junction had 3 bases not matched to a gene; V was cut back by 4 bases and J by 2 bases. The CDR3 has 14 amino acids. The V gene's germline CDR1 is SGHRS and CDR2 YFSETQ. Assay used: immunoSEQ multiplex PCR; TCRdb lists only in-frame clones, some missing. The sample records about 110,000 clones, more than 70% being singletons. The chain links TRBV5-1 to TRBJ2-7; 10 bases fit TRBD2. Material for sequencing was peripheral blood. The origin of this receptor is a woman in her seventies who had recovered from COVID-19. In DNA, the CDR3 is TGCGCCAGCAGCGGTAGCGGGGGGACCTACGAGCAGTACTTC. Its protein is CASSGSGGTYEQYF.